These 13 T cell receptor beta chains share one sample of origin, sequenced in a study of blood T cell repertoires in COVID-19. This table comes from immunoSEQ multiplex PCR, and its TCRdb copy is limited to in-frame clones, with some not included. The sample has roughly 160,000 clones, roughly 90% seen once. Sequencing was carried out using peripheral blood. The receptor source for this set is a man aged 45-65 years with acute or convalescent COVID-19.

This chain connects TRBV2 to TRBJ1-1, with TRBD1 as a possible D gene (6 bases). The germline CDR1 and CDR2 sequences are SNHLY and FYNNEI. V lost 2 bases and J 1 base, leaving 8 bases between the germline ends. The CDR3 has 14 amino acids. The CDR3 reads CASSENRANTEAFF. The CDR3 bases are TGTGCCAGCAGTGAAAACAGGGCGAACACTGAAGCTTTCTTT.

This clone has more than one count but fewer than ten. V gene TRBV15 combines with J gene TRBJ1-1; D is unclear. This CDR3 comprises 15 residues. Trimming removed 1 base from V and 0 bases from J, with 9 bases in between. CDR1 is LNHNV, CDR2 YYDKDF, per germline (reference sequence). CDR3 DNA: TGTGCCACCAGCAGAGTTCTCCAGGTGAACACTGAAGCTTTCTTT. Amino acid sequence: CATSRVLQVNTEAFF.

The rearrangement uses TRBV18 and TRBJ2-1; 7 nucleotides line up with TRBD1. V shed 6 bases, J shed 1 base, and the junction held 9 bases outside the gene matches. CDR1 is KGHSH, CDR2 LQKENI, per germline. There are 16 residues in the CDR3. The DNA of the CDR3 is TGTGCCAGCTCGCTTCAGGGGGTTCGATCCTACAATGAGCAGTTCTTC. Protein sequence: CASSLQGVRSYNEQFF.

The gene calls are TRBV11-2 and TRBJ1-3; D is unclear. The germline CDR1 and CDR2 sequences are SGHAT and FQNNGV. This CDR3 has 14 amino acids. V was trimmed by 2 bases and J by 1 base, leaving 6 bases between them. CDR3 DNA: TGTGCCAGCAGCTTACAACATTCTGGAAACACCATATATTTT. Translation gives CASSLQHSGNTIYF.

This chain's CDR3 is CASSSSLSPTGELFF. CDR3 in DNA: TGTGCCAGCAGCTCCTCGTTGTCCCCCACCGGGGAGCTGTTTTTT. The chain links TRBV7-9 to TRBJ2-2; no reliable D call. Deletions cut 4 bases from V and 4 bases from J, with 13 bases between. The CDR3 covers 15 residues. CDR1 is SEHNR and CDR2 is FQNEAQ in the germline V gene (reference sequence).

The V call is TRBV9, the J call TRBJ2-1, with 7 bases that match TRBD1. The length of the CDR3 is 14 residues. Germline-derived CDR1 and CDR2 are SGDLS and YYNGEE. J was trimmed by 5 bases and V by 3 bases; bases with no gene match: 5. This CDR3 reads CASSESTGNNEQFF. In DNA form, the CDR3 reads TGTGCCAGCAGCGAATCGACAGGGAACAATGAGCAGTTCTTC. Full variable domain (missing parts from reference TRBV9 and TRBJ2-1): DSGVTQTPKHLITATGQRVTLRCSPRSGDLSVYWYQQSLDQGLQFLIQYYNGEERAKGNILERFSAQQFPDLHSELNLSSLELGDSALYFCASSESTGNNEQFFGPGTRLTVL.

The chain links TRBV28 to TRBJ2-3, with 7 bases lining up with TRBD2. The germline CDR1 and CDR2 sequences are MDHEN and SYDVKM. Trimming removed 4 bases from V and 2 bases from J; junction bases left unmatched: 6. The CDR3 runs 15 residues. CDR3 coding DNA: TGTGCCAGCAGTTGGGCCGGGGGGTACACAGATACGCAGTATTTT. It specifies CASSWAGGYTDTQYF.

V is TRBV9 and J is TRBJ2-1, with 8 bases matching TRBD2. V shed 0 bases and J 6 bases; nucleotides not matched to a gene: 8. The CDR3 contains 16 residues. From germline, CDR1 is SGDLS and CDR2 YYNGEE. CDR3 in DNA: TGTGCCAGCAGCGTAGGCCAGTCGGGGACTAGCAATGAGCAGTTCTTC. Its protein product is CASSVGQSGTSNEQFF.

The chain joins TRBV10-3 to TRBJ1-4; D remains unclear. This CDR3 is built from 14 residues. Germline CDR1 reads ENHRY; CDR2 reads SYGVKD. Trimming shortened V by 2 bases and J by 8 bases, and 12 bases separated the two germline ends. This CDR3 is CAISEGRESEKLFF. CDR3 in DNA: TGTGCCATCAGTGAGGGACGGGAAAGCGAAAAACTGTTTTTT.

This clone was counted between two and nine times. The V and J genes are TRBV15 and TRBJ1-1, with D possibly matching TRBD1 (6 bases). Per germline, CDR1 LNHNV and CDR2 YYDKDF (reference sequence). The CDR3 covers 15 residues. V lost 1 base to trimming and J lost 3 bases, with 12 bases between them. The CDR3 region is CATSRVQGWDTEAFF. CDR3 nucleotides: TGTGCCACCAGCAGAGTACAGGGCTGGGACACTGAAGCTTTCTTT.

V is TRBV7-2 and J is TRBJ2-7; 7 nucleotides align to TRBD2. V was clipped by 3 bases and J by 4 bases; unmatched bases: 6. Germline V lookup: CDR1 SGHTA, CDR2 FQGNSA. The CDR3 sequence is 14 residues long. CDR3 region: CASSFGLAVYEQYV. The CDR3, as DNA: TGTGCCAGCAGCTTTGGTCTAGCGGTTTACGAGCAGTACGTC.

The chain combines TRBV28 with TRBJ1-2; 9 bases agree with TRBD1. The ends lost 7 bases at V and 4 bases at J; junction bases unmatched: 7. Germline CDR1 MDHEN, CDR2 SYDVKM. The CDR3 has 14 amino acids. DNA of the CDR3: TGTGCCAGCATCCACCGGGACAGGGTCTATGGCTACACCTTC. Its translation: CASIHRDRVYGYTF.

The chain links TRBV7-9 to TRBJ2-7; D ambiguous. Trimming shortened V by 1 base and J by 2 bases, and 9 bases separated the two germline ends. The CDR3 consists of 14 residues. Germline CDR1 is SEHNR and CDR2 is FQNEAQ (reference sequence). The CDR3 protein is CASSLGAQTYEQYF. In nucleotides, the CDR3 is TGTGCCAGCAGCTTAGGGGCCCAGACCTACGAGCAGTACTTC.